Listed below are T cell receptor beta chains from one sample, sequenced in a study of blood T cell repertoires in COVID-19. Clones were sequenced by immunoSEQ multiplex PCR, and TCRdb holds only the in-frame ones, with some missing. Among roughly 320,000 clones listed, 89% were seen once. Sequences were obtained from peripheral blood. The source is a woman aged 25 to 39 with COVID-19, enrolled during active disease. Each CDR3 is given with its conserved first and last residue. A D gene is named only where the DNA matches it firmly. Size tells how often a clone was seen (once, few, many) or the class of an expanded clone, and some rows leave it out.

v_gene: TRBV2; abundance: NA; j_gene: TRBJ2-5; d_gene: NA; CDR3aa: CASSVWGPQETQYF; CDR3nt: TGTGCCAGCAGTGTATGGGGGCCCCAAGAGACCCAGTACTTC
v_gene: TRBV11-2; abundance: NA; j_gene: TRBJ1-2; d_gene: TRBD1; CDR3aa: CASSARQGARYGYTF; CDR3nt: TGTGCCAGCAGCGCCCGACAGGGGGCCCGGTATGGCTACACCTTC
v_gene: TRBV12-3/TRBV12-4; abundance: NA; j_gene: TRBJ2-5; d_gene: NA; CDR3aa: CASRRSLPETQYF; CDR3nt: TGTGCCAGCAGACGTAGCCTTCCGGAGACCCAGTACTTC
v_gene: TRBV29-1; abundance: once; j_gene: TRBJ1-1; d_gene: NA; CDR3aa: CSAGQIVNTEAFF; CDR3nt: TGCAGCGCTGGACAGATTGTAAACACTGAAGCTTTCTTT
v_gene: TRBV2; abundance: few; j_gene: TRBJ2-5; d_gene: TRBD1; CDR3aa: CASTTDRGETQYF; CDR3nt: TGTGCCAGCACCACGGACAGGGGCGAGACCCAGTACTTC
v_gene: TRBV5-5; abundance: NA; j_gene: TRBJ1-5; d_gene: NA; CDR3aa: CASRGGWKNQPQHF; CDR3nt: TGTGCCAGCAGGGGAGGGTGGAAGAATCAGCCCCAGCATTTT
v_gene: TRBV9; abundance: NA; j_gene: TRBJ2-7; d_gene: NA; CDR3aa: CASSVVDSPSYEQYF; CDR3nt: TGTGCCAGCAGCGTAGTGGACAGCCCTTCCTACGAGCAGTACTTC
v_gene: TRBV19; abundance: NA; j_gene: TRBJ1-4; d_gene: TRBD1; CDR3aa: CASSNGQATNEKLFF; CDR3nt: TGTGCCAGTAGTAACGGACAGGCAACTAATGAAAAACTGTTTTTT
v_gene: TRBV4-3; abundance: NA; j_gene: TRBJ1-5; d_gene: NA; CDR3aa: CASSQNPGSGQPQHF; CDR3nt: TGCGCCAGCAGCCAAAACCCGGGGTCTGGGCAGCCCCAGCATTTT
v_gene: TRBV6-1; abundance: NA; j_gene: TRBJ2-1; d_gene: TRBD2; CDR3aa: CASSEEPGTSGGAVYNEQFF; CDR3nt: TGTGCCAGCAGTGAAGAGCCAGGGACTAGCGGGGGGGCAGTCTACAATGAGCAGTTCTTC
v_gene: TRBV27; abundance: NA; j_gene: TRBJ1-2; d_gene: NA; CDR3aa: CASSSQTGTYGYTF; CDR3nt: TGTGCCAGCAGTTCCCAAACCGGGACATACGGCTACACCTTC
v_gene: TRBV2; abundance: NA; j_gene: TRBJ2-1; d_gene: TRBD2; CDR3aa: CASRRGTSGHNEQFF; CDR3nt: TGTGCCAGCAGGAGAGGGACTAGCGGGCACAATGAGCAGTTCTTC
v_gene: TRBV19; abundance: once; j_gene: TRBJ1-2; d_gene: TRBD1; CDR3aa: CASSKGQGGGYTF; CDR3nt: TGTGCCAGTAGTAAGGGACAGGGGGGTGGCTACACCTTC
v_gene: TRBV11-2; abundance: NA; j_gene: TRBJ2-1; d_gene: NA; CDR3aa: CASTFITREQFF; CDR3nt: TGTGCCAGCACCTTTATAACCAGAGAGCAGTTCTTC
v_gene: TRBV9; abundance: NA; j_gene: TRBJ2-2; d_gene: NA; CDR3aa: CASSVVSSTGELFF; CDR3nt: TGTGCCAGCAGCGTAGTGTCTTCCACCGGGGAGCTGTTTTTT
v_gene: TRBV7-9; abundance: NA; j_gene: TRBJ2-7; d_gene: TRBD1; CDR3aa: CASSLDGWGQPFYEQYF; CDR3nt: TGTGCCAGCAGCTTAGACGGATGGGGACAGCCTTTTTACGAGCAGTACTTC
v_gene: TRBV4-2; abundance: few; j_gene: TRBJ1-1; d_gene: NA; CDR3aa: CASSLSQGYPEAFF; CDR3nt: TGTGCCAGCAGCCTTTCACAGGGTTATCCTGAAGCTTTCTTT
v_gene: TRBV19; abundance: NA; j_gene: TRBJ2-5; d_gene: NA; CDR3aa: CASSFRTAQETQYF; CDR3nt: TGTGCCAGTAGTTTCAGGACAGCCCAAGAGACCCAGTACTTC
v_gene: TRBV2; abundance: NA; j_gene: TRBJ1-5; d_gene: NA; CDR3aa: CASSDNNRNQPQHF; CDR3nt: TGTGCCAGCAGTGATAACAACCGCAATCAGCCCCAGCATTTT
v_gene: TRBV7-9; abundance: NA; j_gene: TRBJ2-4; d_gene: NA; CDR3aa: CASSSPENIQYF; CDR3nt: TGTGCCAGCAGCTCACCAGAAAACATTCAGTACTTC
v_gene: TRBV6-5; abundance: once; j_gene: TRBJ1-4; d_gene: NA; CDR3aa: CASSYDARGEKLFF; CDR3nt: TGTGCCAGCAGTTACGACGCTAGGGGGGAAAAACTGTTTTTT
v_gene: TRBV30; abundance: NA; j_gene: TRBJ1-2; d_gene: TRBD1; CDR3aa: CAWTQTGANYGYTF; CDR3nt: TGTGCCTGGACCCAGACAGGGGCTAACTATGGCTACACCTTC
v_gene: TRBV15; abundance: NA; j_gene: TRBJ2-5; d_gene: NA; CDR3aa: CATRGQFGTQYF; CDR3nt: TGTGCCACCAGAGGACAGTTTGGGACCCAGTACTTC
v_gene: TRBV11-2; abundance: few; j_gene: TRBJ1-2; d_gene: NA; CDR3aa: CASSLGSTGDYGYTF; CDR3nt: TGTGCCAGCAGCTTAGGATCTACAGGCGACTATGGCTACACCTTC
v_gene: TRBV29-1; abundance: NA; j_gene: TRBJ1-5; d_gene: NA; CDR3aa: CSATDSYSNQPQHF; CDR3nt: TGCAGCGCTACGGACAGTTATAGCAATCAGCCCCAGCATTTT
v_gene: TRBV6-5; abundance: NA; j_gene: TRBJ1-2; d_gene: NA; CDR3aa: CASTPGRVYGYTF; CDR3nt: TGTGCCAGCACCCCGGGGAGGGTCTATGGCTACACCTTC
v_gene: TRBV10-3; abundance: NA; j_gene: TRBJ1-5; d_gene: TRBD1; CDR3aa: CAISETGGSGQPQHF; CDR3nt: TGTGCCATCAGTGAGACAGGGGGCTCGGGTCAGCCCCAGCATTTT
v_gene: TRBV6-5; abundance: NA; j_gene: TRBJ1-6; d_gene: NA; CDR3aa: CASSTPGGLNSPLHF; CDR3nt: TGTGCCAGCAGTACCCCGGGGGGCCTTAATTCACCCCTCCACTTT
v_gene: TRBV5-1; abundance: once; j_gene: TRBJ2-5; d_gene: TRBD2; CDR3aa: CASSYGTSGGFGTQYF; CDR3nt: TGCGCCAGCAGCTACGGGACTAGCGGGGGTTTCGGGACCCAGTACTTC
v_gene: TRBV3-1/TRBV3-2; abundance: NA; j_gene: TRBJ1-5; d_gene: TRBD1; CDR3aa: CASSLGTGSNQPQHF; CDR3nt: TGTGCCAGCAGCCTAGGGACAGGTTCGAATCAGCCCCAGCATTTT
v_gene: TRBV6-5; abundance: NA; j_gene: TRBJ1-1; d_gene: NA; CDR3aa: CASSYSAGANTEAFF; CDR3nt: TGTGCCAGCAGTTACTCGGCGGGGGCGAACACTGAAGCTTTCTTT
v_gene: TRBV28; abundance: NA; j_gene: TRBJ1-1; d_gene: NA; CDR3aa: CASSRAGVGTEAFF; CDR3nt: TGTGCCAGCAGTAGGGCAGGGGTGGGGACTGAAGCTTTCTTT
v_gene: TRBV29-1; abundance: NA; j_gene: TRBJ2-1; d_gene: NA; CDR3aa: CSYNAPVEQFF; CDR3nt: TGCAGCTATAATGCCCCGGTGGAGCAGTTCTTC
v_gene: TRBV28; abundance: many; j_gene: TRBJ1-5; d_gene: TRBD1; CDR3aa: CASSLGPRQGYYQPQHF; CDR3nt: TGTGCCAGCAGTTTAGGGCCCCGACAGGGGTATTATCAGCCCCAGCATTTT
v_gene: TRBV2; abundance: NA; j_gene: TRBJ2-5; d_gene: NA; CDR3aa: CASSEGEAGVVQETQYF; CDR3nt: TGTGCCAGCAGTGAAGGGGAAGCAGGGGTCGTACAAGAGACCCAGTACTTC